One T cell receptor (beta chain) is described in this entry. V was pared by 0 bases and J by 0 bases, with 12 bases between. The CDR3 length is 16 residues. From germline, CDR1 is SGHRS and CDR2 YFSETQ. These data belong to a study of blood T cell repertoires in COVID-19. Repertoires were generated with immunoSEQ multiplex PCR, while TCRdb's copy carries only in-frame clones and drops some. The table shows 150,000 or so clones, with 75% to 85% occurring only once. This sequence was found in an older woman who had recovered from COVID-19. The sample was PBMCs or T cells enriched from blood (not recorded which). The V call is TRBV5-1, the J call TRBJ1-1, with unresolved D. CDR3 bases: TGCGCCAGCAGCTTGGCTGTACGGGAGTTGAACACTGAAGCTTTCTTT. This sequence encodes CASSLAVRELNTEAFF.